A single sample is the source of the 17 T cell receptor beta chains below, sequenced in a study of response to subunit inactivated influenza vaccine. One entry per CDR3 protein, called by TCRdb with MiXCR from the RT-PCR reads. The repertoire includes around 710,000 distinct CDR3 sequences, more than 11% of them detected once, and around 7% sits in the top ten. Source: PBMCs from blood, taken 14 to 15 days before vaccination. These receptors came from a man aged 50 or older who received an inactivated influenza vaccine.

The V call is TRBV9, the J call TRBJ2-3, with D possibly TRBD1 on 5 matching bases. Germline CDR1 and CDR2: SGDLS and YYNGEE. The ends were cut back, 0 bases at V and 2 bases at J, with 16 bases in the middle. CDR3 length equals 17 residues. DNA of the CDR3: TGTGCCAGCAGCGTAGGAATGGGGAAGGGGCCCACAGATACGCAGTATTTT. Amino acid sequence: CASSVGMGKGPTDTQYF.

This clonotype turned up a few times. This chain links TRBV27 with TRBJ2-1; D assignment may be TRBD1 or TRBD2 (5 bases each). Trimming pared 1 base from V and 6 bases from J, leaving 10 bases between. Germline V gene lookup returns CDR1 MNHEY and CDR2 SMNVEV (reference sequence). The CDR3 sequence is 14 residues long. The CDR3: CASSLWGPSNEQFF. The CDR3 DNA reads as TGTGCCAGCAGTTTATGGGGACCATCCAATGAGCAGTTCTTC.

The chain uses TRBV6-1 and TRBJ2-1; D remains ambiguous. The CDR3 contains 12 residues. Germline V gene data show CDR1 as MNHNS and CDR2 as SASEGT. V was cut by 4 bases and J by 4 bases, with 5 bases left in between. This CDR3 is CASSVMYNEQFF. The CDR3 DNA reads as TGTGCCAGCAGTGTAATGTACAATGAGCAGTTCTTC.

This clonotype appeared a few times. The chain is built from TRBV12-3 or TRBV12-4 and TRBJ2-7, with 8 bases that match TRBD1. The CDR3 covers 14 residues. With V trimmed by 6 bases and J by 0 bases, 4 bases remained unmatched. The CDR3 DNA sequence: TGTGCCAGCAGACCCACAGGGGGCTCCTACGAGCAGTACTTC. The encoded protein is CASRPTGGSYEQYF.

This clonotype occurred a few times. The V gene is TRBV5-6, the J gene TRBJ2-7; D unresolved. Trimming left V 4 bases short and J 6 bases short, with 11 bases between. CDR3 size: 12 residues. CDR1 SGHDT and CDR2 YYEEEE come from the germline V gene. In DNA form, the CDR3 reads TGTGCCAGCAGCCCATCTGGGCTCGAGCAGTACTTC. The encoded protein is CASSPSGLEQYF.

CDR3 loop: CSAPPGLAGGNEQFF. The CDR3 region has the DNA TGCAGTGCTCCCCCGGGACTAGCGGGAGGGAATGAGCAGTTCTTC. The chain is built from TRBV20-1 and TRBJ2-1; 16 bases are a match to TRBD2. CDR1 is DFQATT and CDR2 is SNEGSKA in the germline V gene (reference sequence). Trimming cost V 5 bases and J 7 bases; bases outside gene matches: 5. The CDR3 sequence is 15 residues long.

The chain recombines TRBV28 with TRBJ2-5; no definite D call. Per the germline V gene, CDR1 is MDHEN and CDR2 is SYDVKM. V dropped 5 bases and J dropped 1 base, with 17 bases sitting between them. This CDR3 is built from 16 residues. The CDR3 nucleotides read TGTGCCAGCAGTAGAAGCCTTGGACCGGCCCAAGAGACCCAGTACTTC. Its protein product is CASSRSLGPAQETQYF.

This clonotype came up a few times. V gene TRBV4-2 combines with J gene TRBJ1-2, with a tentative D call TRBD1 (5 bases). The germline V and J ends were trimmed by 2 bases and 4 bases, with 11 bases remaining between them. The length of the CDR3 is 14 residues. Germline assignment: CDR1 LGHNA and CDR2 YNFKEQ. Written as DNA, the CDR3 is TGTGCCAGCAGCCAATCTTTCCAGGGCTATGGCTACACCTTC. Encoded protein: CASSQSFQGYGYTF.

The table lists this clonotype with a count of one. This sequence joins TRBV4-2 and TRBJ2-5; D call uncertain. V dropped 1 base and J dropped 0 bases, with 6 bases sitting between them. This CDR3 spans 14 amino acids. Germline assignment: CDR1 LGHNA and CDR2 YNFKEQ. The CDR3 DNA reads TGTGCCAGCAGCCAAGGGGCAGACCAAGAGACCCAGTACTTC. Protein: CASSQGADQETQYF.

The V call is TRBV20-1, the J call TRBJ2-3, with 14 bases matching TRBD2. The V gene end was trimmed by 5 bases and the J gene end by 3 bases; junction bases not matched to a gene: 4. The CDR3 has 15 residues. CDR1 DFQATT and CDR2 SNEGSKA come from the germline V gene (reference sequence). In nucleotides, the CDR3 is TGCAGTGCTGGGGGGACTAGCGGGAGAACAGATACGCAGTATTTT. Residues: CSAGGTSGRTDTQYF.

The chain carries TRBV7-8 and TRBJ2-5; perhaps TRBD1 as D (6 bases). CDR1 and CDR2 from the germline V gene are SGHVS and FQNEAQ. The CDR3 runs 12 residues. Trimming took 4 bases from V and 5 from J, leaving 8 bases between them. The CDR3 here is CASSSGAETQYF. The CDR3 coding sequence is TGTGCCAGCAGCTCAGGGGCCGAGACCCAGTACTTC.

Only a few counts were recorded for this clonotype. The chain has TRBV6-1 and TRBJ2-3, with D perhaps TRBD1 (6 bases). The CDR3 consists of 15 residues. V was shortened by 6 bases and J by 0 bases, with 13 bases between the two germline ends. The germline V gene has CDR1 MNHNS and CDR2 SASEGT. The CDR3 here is CASSRTGQSTDTQYF. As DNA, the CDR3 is TGTGCCAGCAGCCGAACCGGACAGAGCACAGATACGCAGTATTTT.

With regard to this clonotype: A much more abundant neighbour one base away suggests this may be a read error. DNA of the CDR3: TGTGCCAGCAGGAGGACGCTGGGGAGCACCGGGGAGCTGTTTTTT. It encodes CASRRTLGSTGELFF. The V call is TRBV12-3 or TRBV12-4, the J call TRBJ2-2, with TRBD2 as a possible D gene (5 bases). Deletions cut 6 bases from V and 4 bases from J, with 15 bases between. This CDR3 region has 15 residues.

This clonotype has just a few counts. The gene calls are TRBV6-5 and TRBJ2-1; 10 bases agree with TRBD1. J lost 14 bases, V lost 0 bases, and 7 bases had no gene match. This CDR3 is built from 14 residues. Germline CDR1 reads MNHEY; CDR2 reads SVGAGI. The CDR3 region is CASSYSLADRGKFF. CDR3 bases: TGTGCCAGCAGTTACTCTTTGGCGGACAGGGGGAAGTTCTTC.

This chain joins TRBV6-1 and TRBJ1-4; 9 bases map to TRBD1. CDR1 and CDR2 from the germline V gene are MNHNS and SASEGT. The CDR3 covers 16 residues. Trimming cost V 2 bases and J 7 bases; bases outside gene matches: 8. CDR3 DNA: TGTGCCAGCAGTGAATTACAGGGGGCAAGGTTTGAAAAACTGTTTTTT. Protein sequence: CASSELQGARFEKLFF.

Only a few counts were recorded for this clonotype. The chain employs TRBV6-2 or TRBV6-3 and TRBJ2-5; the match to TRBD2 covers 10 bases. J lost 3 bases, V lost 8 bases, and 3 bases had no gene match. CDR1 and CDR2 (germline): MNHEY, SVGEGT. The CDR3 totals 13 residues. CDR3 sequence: CASFGLAEETQYF. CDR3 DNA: TGTGCCAGCTTCGGACTAGCGGAAGAGACCCAGTACTTC.

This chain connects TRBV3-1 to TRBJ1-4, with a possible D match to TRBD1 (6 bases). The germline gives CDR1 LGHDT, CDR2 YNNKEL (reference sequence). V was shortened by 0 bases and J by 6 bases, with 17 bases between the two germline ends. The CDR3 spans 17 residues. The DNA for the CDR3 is TGTGCCAGCAGCCAAGACCCTAGGGGGGCGTCGGATGAAAAACTGTTTTTT. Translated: CASSQDPRGASDEKLFF.